This record covers a single TCR beta chain. CDR3 length equals 13 residues. Germline lookup yields CDR1 SGHTA and CDR2 FQGTGA. J lost 10 bases, V lost 4 bases, and 4 bases had no gene match. These data originate in a study of OX40 agonist ivuxolimab in advanced cancers. Sequencing used immunoSEQ multiplex PCR; TCRdb keeps in-frame clones, though not all of them. The data contain some 69,000 clones, around 88% of them singletons. The clonotype comes from an adult with an advanced solid tumor such as melanoma, head and neck, liver or kidney cancer. J is TRBJ1-6 and V is TRBV7-3, with TRBD1 identical over 7 bases. This specimen consisted of CD4+ or CD8+ T cells sorted from blood, obtained in a trial of the OX40 agonist ivuxolimab. As DNA, the CDR3 is TGTGCCAGCAGCTCCACAGGGGACTCACCCCTCCACTTT. Translated, it gives CASSSTGDSPLHF.